This TCR beta chain derives from a study of tumor and adjacent non-tumor tissue in lung cancer. The library came from three nested PCR rounds adapted from ARM-PCR protocols. MiXCR, run by TCRdb on the multiplex PCR reads, gives a single entry per CDR3 protein. This sample yields roughly 74,000 distinct CDR3 sequences, of which 76% are seen a single time; around 40% belongs to the top ten. Overall study findings and caveats: TCR diversity was significantly greater in tumor than normal lung tissue.

Note on this clonotype: Its target is unknown. An end of the junction differs from the germline gene, which may be a read error.

RNA was extracted from bulk tissue without any cell sorting. More than 3 cm separated this lung sample from the edge of the tumor. The CDR3 length is 14 residues. The genes are TRBV12-3 or TRBV12-4 and TRBJ1-6; D is perhaps TRBD1 (5 bases). Material: distant non-tumor lung tissue. This TCR derives from a man between 65 and 79 years old with non-small cell lung cancer. This CDR3 is CASTLGVFNLPLHF. DNA for the CDR3: TGTGCCAGCACCCTAGGGGTGTTTAATTTACCCCTCCACTTT.